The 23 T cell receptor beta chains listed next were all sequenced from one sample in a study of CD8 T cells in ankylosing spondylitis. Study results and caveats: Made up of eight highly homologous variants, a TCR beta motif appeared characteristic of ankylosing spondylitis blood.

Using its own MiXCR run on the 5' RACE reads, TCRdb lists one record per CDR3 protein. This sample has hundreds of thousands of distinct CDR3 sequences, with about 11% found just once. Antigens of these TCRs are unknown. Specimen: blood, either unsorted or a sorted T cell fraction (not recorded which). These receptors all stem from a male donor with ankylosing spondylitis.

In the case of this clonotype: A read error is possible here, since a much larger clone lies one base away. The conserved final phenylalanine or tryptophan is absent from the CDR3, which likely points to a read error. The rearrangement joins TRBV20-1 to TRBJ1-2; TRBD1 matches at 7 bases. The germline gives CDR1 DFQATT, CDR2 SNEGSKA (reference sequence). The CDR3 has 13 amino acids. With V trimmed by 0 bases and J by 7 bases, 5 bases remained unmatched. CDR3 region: CSARDDRDPGYTL. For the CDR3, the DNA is TGCAGTGCTAGAGATGACAGGGATCCTGGCTACACCCTC.

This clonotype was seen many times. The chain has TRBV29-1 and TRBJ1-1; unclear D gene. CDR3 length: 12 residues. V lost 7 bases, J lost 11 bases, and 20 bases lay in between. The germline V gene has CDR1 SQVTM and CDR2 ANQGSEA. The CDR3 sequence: CSAGVVGTTAFF. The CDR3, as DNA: TGCAGCGCCGGCGTGGTAGGTACTACTGCTTTCTTT.

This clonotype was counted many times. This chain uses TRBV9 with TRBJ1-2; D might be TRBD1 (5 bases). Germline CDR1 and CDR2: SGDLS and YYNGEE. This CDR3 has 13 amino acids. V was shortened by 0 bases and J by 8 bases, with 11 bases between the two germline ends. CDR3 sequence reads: CASSVDPGRGYTF. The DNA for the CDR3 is TGTGCCAGCAGCGTAGATCCAGGGCGAGGCTACACCTTC.

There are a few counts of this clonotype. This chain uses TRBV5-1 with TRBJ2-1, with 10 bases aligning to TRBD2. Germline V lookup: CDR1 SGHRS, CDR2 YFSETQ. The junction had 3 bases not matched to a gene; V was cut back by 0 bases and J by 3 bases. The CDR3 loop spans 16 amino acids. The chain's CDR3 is CASSLATSGNYNEQFF. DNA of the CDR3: TGCGCCAGCAGCTTGGCCACTAGCGGGAACTACAATGAGCAGTTCTTC.

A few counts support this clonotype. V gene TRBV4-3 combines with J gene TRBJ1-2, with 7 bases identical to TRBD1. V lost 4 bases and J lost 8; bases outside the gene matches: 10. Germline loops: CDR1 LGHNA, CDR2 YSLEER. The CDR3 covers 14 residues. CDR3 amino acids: CASSRPGQRTGYTF. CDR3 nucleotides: TGCGCCAGCAGCCGACCGGGACAGAGAACCGGCTACACCTTC.

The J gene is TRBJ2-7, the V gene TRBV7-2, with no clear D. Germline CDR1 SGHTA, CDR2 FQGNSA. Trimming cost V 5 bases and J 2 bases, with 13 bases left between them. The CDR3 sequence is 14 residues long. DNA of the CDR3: TGTGCCAGCAGCACCAGTCCAGGCGCCTACGAGCAGTACTTC. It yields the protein CASSTSPGAYEQYF.

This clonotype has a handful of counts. CDR3 region: CASSWDRVSYNEQFF. The CDR3 DNA reads as TGCGCCAGCAGCTGGGACAGGGTCTCCTACAATGAGCAGTTCTTC. The chain joins TRBV5-1 to TRBJ2-1; 9 bases agree with TRBD1. Germline V gene data show CDR1 as SGHRS and CDR2 as YFSETQ. CDR3 size: 15 residues. After removal of 3 bases from V and 0 bases from J, the junction contained 1 base not matched to a gene.

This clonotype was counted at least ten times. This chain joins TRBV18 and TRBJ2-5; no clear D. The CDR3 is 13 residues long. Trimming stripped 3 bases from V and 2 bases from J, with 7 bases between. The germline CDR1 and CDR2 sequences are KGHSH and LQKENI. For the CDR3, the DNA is TGTGCCAGCTCACCGACATTGCAAGAGACCCAGTACTTC. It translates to CASSPTLQETQYF.

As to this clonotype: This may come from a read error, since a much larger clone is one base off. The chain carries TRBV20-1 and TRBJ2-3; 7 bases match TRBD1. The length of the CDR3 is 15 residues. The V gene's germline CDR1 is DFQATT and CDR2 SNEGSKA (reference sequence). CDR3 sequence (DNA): TGCTGTGCTAGAGCAGTGAGGGGGCGGACAGATACGCAGTATTTT. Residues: CCARAVRGRTDTQYF.

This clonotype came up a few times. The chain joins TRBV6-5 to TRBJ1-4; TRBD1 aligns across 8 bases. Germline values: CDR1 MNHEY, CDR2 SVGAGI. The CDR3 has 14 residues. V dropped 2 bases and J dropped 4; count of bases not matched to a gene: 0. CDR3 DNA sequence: TGTGCCAGCAGTTACGACAGGGGTAATGAAAAACTGTTTTTT. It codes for CASSYDRGNEKLFF.

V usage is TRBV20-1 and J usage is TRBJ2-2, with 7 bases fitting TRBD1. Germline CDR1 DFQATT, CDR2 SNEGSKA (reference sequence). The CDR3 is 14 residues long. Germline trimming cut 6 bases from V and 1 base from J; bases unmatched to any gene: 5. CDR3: CSAAGTVNTGELFF. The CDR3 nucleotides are TGCAGTGCCGCCGGGACAGTGAACACCGGGGAGCTGTTTTTT.

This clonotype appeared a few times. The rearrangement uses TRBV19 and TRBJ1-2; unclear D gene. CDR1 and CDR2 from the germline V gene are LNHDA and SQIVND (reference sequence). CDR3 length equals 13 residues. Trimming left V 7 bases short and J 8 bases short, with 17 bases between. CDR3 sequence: CASTTRGRVGYTF. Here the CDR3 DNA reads TGTGCCAGTACTACCCGGGGAAGGGTCGGCTACACCTTC.

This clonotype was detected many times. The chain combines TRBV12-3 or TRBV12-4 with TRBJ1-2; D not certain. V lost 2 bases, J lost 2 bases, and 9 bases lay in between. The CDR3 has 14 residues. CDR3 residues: CASSLLTGNYGYTF. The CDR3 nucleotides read TGTGCCAGCAGTTTACTTACGGGGAACTATGGCTACACCTTC.

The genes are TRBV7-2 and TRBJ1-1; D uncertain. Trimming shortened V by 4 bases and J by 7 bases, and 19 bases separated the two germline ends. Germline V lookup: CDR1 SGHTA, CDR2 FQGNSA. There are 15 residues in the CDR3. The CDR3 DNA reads TGTGCCAGCAGCTCCCCTACCTCCGGGTCCTATGAAGCTTTCTTT. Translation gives CASSSPTSGSYEAFF.

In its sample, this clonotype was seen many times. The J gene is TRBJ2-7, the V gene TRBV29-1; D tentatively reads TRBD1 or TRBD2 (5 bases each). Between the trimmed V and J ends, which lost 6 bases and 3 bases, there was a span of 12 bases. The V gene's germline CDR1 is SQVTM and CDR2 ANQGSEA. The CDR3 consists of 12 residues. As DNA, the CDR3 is TGCAGCGTCGGGACGATCGGCTACGAGCAGTACTTC. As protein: CSVGTIGYEQYF.

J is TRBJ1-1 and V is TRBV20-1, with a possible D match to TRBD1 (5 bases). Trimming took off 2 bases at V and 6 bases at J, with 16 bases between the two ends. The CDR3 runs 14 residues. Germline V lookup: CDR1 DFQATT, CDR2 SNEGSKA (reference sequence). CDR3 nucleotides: TGCAGTGCTAGACCAACAGGCCGACTCCCTGAAGCTTTCTTT. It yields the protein CSARPTGRLPEAFF.

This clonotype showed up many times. CDR3 sequence: CASSLGQQSYF. The CDR3 coding sequence is TGTGCCAGCAGTTTGGGACAGCAATCGTACTTC. The rearrangement uses TRBV12-3 or TRBV12-4 and TRBJ2-7; 7 nucleotides match TRBD1. The CDR3 sequence is 11 residues long. After removal of 3 bases from V and 12 bases from J, the junction contained 5 bases not matched to a gene.

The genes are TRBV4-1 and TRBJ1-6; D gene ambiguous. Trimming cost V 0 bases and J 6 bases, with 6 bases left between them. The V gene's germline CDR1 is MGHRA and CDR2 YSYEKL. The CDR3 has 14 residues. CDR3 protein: CASSQDSPNSPLHF. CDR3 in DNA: TGCGCCAGCAGCCAAGACTCCCCTAATTCACCCCTCCACTTT.

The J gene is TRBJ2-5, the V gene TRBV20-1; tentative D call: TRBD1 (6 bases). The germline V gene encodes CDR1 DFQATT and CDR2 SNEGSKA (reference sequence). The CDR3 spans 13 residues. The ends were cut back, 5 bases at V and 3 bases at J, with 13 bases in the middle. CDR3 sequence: CSAGTGTKETQYF. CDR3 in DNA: TGCAGTGCTGGTACCGGGACAAAAGAGACCCAGTACTTC.

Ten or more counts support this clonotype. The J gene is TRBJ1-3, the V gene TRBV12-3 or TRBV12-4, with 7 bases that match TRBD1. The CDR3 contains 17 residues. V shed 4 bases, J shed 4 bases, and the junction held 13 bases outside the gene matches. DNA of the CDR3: TGTGCCAGCAGTTACCCCTTAAACAGGGGACCAGGAAACACCATATATTTT. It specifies CASSYPLNRGPGNTIYF.

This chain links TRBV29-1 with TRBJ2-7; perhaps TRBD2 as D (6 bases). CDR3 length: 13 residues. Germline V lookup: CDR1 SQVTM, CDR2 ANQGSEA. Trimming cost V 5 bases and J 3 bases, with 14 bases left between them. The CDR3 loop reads CSVLVTSRYEQYF. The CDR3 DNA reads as TGCAGCGTTCTGGTGACTAGTCGCTACGAGCAGTACTTC.

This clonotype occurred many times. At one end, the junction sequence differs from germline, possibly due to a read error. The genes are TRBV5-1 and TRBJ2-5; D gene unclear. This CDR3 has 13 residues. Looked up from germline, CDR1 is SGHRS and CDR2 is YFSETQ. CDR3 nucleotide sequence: TGTGCCAGCAGCTTGTGGTACCAAGAGACCCAGTACTTC. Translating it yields CASSLWYQETQYF. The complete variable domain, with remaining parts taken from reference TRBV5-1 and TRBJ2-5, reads KAGVTQTPRYLIKTRGQQVTLSCSPISGHRSVSWYQQTPGQGLQFLFEYFSETQRNKGNFPGRFSGRQFSNSRSEMNVSTLELGDSALYLCASSLWYQETQYFGPGTRLLVL.

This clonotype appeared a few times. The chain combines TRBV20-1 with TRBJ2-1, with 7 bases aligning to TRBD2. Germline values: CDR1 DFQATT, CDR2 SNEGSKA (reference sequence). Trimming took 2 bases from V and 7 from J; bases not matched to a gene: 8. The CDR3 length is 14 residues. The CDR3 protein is CSARSAGVQNEQFF. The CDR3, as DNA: TGCAGTGCTAGATCCGCGGGGGTGCAAAATGAGCAGTTCTTC.